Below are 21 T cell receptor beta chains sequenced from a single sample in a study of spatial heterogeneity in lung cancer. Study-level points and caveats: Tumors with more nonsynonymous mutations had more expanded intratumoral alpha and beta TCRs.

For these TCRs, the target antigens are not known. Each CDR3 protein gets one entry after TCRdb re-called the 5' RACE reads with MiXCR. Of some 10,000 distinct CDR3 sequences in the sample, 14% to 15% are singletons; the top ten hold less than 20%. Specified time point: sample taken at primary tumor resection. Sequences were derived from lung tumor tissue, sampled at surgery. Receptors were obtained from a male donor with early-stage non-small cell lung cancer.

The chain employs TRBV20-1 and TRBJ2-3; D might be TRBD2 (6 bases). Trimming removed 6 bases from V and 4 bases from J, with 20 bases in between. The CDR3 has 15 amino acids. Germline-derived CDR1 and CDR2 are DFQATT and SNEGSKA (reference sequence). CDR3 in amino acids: CSALGSSGGPDTQYF. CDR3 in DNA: TGCAGTGCCCTGGGGTCATCCGGAGGGCCAGATACGCAGTATTTT.

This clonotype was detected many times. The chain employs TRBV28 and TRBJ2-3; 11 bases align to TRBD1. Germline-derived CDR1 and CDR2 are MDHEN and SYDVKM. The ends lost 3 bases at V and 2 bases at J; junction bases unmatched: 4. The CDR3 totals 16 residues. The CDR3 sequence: CASSFRDRGFTDTQYF. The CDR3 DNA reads TGTGCCAGCAGTTTCCGGGACAGGGGGTTCACAGATACGCAGTATTTT.

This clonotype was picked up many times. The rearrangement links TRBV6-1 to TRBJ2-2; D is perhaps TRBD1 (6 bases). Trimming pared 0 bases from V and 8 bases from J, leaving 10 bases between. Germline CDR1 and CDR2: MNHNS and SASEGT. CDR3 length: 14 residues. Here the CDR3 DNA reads TGTGCCAGCAGTGAAGCGCAGGGGTTGGGGGAGCTGTTTTTT. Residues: CASSEAQGLGELFF.

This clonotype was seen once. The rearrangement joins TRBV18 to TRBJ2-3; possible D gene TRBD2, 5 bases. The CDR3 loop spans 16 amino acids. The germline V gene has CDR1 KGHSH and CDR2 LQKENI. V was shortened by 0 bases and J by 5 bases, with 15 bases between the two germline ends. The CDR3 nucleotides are TGTGCCAGCTCACCACCCGGGGAAAGAAGTAAAGATACGCAGTATTTT. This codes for CASSPPGERSKDTQYF. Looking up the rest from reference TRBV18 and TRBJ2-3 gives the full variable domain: NAGVMQNPRHLVRRRGQEARLRCSPMKGHSHVYWYRQLPEEGLKFMVYLQKENIIDESGMPKERFSAEFPKEGPSILRIQQVVRGDSAAYFCASSPPGERSKDTQYFGPGTRLTVL.

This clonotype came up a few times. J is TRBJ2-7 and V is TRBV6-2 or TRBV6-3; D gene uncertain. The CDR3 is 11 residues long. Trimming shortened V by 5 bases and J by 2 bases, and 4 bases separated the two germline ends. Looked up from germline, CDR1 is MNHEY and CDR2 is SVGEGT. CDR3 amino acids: CASSQAYEQYF. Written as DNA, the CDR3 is TGTGCCAGCAGTCAGGCCTACGAGCAGTACTTC.

The CDR3 DNA follows: TGTGCCATCAGCCTACTGGGGAGCTACGAGCAGTACTTC. Protein: CAISLLGSYEQYF. This rearrangement joins TRBV10-3 to TRBJ2-7; D is possibly TRBD2 (5 bases). Germline V gives CDR1 ENHRY, CDR2 SYGVKD. CDR3 length: 13 amino acids. Trimming left V 6 bases short and J 3 bases short, with 12 bases between.

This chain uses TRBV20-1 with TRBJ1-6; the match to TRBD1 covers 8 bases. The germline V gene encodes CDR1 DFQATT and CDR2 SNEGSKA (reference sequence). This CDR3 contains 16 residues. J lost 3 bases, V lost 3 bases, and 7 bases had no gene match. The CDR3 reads CSARVSGTGYNSPLHF. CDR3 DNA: TGCAGTGCTAGGGTGTCCGGGACAGGCTATAATTCACCCCTCCACTTT.

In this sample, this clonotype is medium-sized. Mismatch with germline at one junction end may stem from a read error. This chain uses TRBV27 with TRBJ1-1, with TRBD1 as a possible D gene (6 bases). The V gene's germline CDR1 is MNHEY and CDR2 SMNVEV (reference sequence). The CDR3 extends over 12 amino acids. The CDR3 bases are TGTGCCAGCAGTTTACCCCGACAGGAAAGGACTTTT. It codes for CASSLPRQERTF.

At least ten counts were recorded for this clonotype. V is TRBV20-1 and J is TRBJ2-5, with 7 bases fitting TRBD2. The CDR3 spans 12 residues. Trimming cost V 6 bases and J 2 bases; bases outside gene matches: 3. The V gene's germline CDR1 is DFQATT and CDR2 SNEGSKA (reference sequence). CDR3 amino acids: CSARLAQETQYF. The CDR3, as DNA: TGCAGTGCAAGACTAGCACAAGAGACCCAGTACTTC.

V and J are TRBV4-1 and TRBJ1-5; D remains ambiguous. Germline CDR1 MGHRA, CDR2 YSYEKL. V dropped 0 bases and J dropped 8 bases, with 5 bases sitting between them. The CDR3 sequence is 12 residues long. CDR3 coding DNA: TGCGCCAGCAGCCAAGATCGAGAGCCCCAGCATTTT. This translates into CASSQDREPQHF.

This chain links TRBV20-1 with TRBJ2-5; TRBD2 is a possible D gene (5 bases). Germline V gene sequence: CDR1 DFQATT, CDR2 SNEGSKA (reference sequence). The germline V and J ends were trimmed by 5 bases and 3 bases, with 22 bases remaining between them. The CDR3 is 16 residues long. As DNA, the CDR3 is TGCAGTGCTTCCCCTCGGAGGCCTCGGTGCGAAGAGACCCAGTACTTC. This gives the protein CSASPRRPRCEETQYF.

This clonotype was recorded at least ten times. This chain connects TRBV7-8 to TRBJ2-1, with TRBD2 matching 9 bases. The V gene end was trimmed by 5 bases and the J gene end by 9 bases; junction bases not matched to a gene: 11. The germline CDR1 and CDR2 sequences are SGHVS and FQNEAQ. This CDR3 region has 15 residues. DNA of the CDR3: TGTGCCAGCAGCCCCACCGGGACTAGCAGGATTGAGCAGTTCTTC. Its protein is CASSPTGTSRIEQFF. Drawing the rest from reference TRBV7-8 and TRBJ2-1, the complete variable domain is GAGVSQSPRYKVAKRGQDVALRCDPISGHVSLFWYQQALGQGPEFLTYFQNEAQLDKSGLPSDRFFAERPEGSVSTLKIQRTQQEDSAVYLCASSPTGTSRIEQFFGPGTRLTVL.

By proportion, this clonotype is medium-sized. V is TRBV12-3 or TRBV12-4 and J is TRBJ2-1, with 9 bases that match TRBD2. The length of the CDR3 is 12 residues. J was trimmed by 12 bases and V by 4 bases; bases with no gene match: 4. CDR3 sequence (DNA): TGTGCCAGCAGTTCTAGCGGGGCAGGGCAGTTCTTC. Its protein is CASSSSGAGQFF.

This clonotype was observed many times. The chain's CDR3 is CASSQDSGGASEQYF. The CDR3 DNA sequence: TGTGCCAGCAGCCAAGATAGCGGGGGGGCGAGTGAGCAGTACTTC. This sequence joins TRBV4-2 and TRBJ2-7; the match to TRBD2 covers 11 bases. The CDR3 extends over 15 amino acids. After removal of 0 bases from V and 7 bases from J, the junction contained 5 bases not matched to a gene. CDR1 is LGHNA and CDR2 is YNFKEQ in the germline V gene.

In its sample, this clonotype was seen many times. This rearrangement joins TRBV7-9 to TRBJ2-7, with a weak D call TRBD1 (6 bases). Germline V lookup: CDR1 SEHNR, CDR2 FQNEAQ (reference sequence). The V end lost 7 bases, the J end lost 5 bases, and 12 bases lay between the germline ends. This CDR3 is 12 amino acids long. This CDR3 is CASNLQGDEQYF. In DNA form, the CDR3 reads TGTGCCAGCAACCTACAGGGAGACGAGCAGTACTTC.

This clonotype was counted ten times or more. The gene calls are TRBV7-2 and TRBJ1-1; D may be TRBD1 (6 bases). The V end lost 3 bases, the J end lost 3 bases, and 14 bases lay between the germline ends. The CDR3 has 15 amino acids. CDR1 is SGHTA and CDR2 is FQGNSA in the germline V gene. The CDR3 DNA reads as TGTGCCAGCAGCTTCTACGGGGGGCAGGACACTGAAGCTTTCTTT. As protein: CASSFYGGQDTEAFF.

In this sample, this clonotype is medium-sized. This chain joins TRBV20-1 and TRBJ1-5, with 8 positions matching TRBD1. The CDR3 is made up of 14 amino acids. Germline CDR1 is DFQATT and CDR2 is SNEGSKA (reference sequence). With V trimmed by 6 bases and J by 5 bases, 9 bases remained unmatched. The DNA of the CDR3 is TGCAGTGCCTCGGACAGGGCCGTGGATCAGCCCCAGCATTTT. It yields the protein CSASDRAVDQPQHF.

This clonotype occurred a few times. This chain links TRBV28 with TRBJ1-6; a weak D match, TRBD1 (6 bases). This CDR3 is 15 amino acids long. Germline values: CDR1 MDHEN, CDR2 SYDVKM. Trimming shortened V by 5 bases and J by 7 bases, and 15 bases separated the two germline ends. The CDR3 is CASSPARGWNSPLHF. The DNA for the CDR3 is TGTGCCAGCAGTCCGGCCAGGGGTTGGAATTCACCCCTCCACTTT.

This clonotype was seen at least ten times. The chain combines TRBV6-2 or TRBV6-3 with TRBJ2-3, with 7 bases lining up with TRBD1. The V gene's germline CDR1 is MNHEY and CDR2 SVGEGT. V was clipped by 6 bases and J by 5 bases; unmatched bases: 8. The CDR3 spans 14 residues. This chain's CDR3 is CASRDWDSGDTQYF. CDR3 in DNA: TGTGCCAGCAGAGACTGGGACAGTGGAGATACGCAGTATTTT.

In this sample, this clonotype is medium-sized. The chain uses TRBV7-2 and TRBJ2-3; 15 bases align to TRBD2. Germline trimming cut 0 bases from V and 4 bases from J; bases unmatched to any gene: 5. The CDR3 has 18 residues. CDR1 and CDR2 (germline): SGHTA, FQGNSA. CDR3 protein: CASSLARTSGGESDTQYF. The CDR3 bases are TGTGCCAGCAGCTTAGCCCGGACTAGCGGGGGGGAATCAGATACGCAGTATTTT.

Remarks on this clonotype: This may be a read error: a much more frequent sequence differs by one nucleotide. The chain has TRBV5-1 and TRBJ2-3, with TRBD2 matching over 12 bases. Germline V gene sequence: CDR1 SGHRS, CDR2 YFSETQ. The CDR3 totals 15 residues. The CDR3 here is CVSRGLAGSTDTQYF. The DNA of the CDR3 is TGCGTCAGCAGGGGACTAGCGGGTAGCACAGATACGCAGTATTTT.